The 13 T cell receptor beta chains below come from one sample, sequenced in a study of T cell repertoires in cytomegalovirus infection. TCRdb reprocessed the reads via MiXCR and lists one record per CDR3 protein. Of hundreds of thousands of distinct CDR3 sequences in the sample, about a sixth are singletons; the top ten hold 12%. The sample was PBMCs. These receptors were obtained from a human donor in good health (CMV status not recorded). Some clones in this sample may be carry-over from other donors' samples.

The chain joins TRBV19 to TRBJ2-5; TRBD1 matches at 8 bases. This CDR3 has 15 residues. V lost 7 bases to trimming and J lost 5 bases; unmatched junction nucleotides: 12. Germline V gene sequence: CDR1 LNHDA, CDR2 SQIVND (reference sequence). The CDR3 DNA reads as TGTGCCAGTAACCCCTCCGGGACAGGAGAGGAGACCCAGTACTTC. It translates to CASNPSGTGEETQYF. The full variable domain, completed using reference TRBV19 and TRBJ2-5, is DGGITQSPKYLFRKEGQNVTLSCEQNLNHDAMYWYRQDPGQGLRLIYYSQIVNDFQKGDIAEGYSVSREKKESFPLTVTSAQKNPTAFYLCASNPSGTGEETQYFGPGTRLLVL.

This clonotype was observed many times. This chain links TRBV7-6 with TRBJ1-6; D is uncertain. CDR1 SGHVS and CDR2 FNYEAQ come from the germline V gene. The CDR3 length is 13 residues. V gave up 1 base and J gave up 7 bases, with 5 bases separating them. The CDR3 spells CASSLDENSPLHF. CDR3 DNA sequence: TGTGCCAGCAGCTTAGACGAGAATTCACCCCTCCACTTT.

In this sample, this clonotype turned up many times. A read error is likely, as this CDR3 ends without the conserved phenylalanine or tryptophan. The chain recombines TRBV7-2 with TRBJ2-7; TRBD1 might be the D (6 bases). V was shortened by 0 bases and J by 5 bases, with 14 bases between the two germline ends. The CDR3 contains 15 residues. Germline V gene sequence: CDR1 SGHTA, CDR2 FQGNSA. The CDR3 region is CASSLAGTNTHEQYL. As DNA, the CDR3 is TGTGCCAGCAGCTTAGCCGGGACAAATACTCACGAGCAGTACCTC.

This clonotype was picked up a small number of times. V usage is TRBV5-4 and J usage is TRBJ1-2; TRBD1 might be the D (5 bases). Germline lookup yields CDR1 SGHNT and CDR2 YYREEE (reference sequence). Between the trimmed V and J ends, which lost 5 bases and 2 bases, there was a span of 10 bases. The CDR3 consists of 13 residues. The CDR3 region is CASSGGGNYGYTF. Written as DNA, the CDR3 is TGTGCCAGCAGTGGCGGGGGAAACTATGGCTACACCTTC.

The V call is TRBV7-9, the J call TRBJ1-2; TRBD1 is a possible D gene (6 bases). V was cut by 2 bases and J by 8 bases, with 9 bases left in between. CDR1 is SEHNR, CDR2 FQNEAQ, per germline (reference sequence). The CDR3 runs to 12 residues. This CDR3 reads CASSLQGLGYTF. For the CDR3, the DNA is TGTGCCAGCAGCTTACAGGGGCTAGGCTACACCTTC.

This clonotype was found many times. The V call is TRBV10-3, the J call TRBJ2-5, with 11 nucleotides matching TRBD2. Germline V CDR1 and CDR2: ENHRY, SYGVKD. V shed 10 bases, J shed 1 base, and the junction held 2 bases outside the gene matches. This CDR3 is built from 13 residues. CDR3 region: CATGLAAQETQYF. The CDR3, as DNA: TGTGCCACGGGACTAGCGGCCCAAGAGACCCAGTACTTC.

This clonotype has a count of ten or more. The CDR3 reads CAIARDRGEWNEQFF. The CDR3 DNA follows: TGTGCCATCGCCAGGGACAGGGGAGAGTGGAATGAGCAGTTCTTC. This chain uses TRBV10-3 with TRBJ2-1, with 10 bases lining up with TRBD1. Germline loops: CDR1 ENHRY, CDR2 SYGVKD. The CDR3 is 15 amino acids. V gave up 8 bases and J gave up 7 bases; unmatched junction bases: 11.

The chain combines TRBV15 with TRBJ2-5; no definite D call. Germline CDR1 is LNHNV and CDR2 is YYDKDF (reference sequence). This CDR3 region has 14 residues. V shed 3 bases and J shed 4 bases, with 12 bases lying between them. This CDR3 is CATSRDLPSETQYF. CDR3 coding DNA: TGTGCCACCAGCAGGGATTTACCATCAGAGACCCAGTACTTC.

This clonotype was counted only a few times. The V call is TRBV4-1, the J call TRBJ1-1, with D perhaps TRBD1 (5 bases). The CDR3 has 14 amino acids. Looked up from germline, CDR1 is MGHRA and CDR2 is YSYEKL. Trimming removed 2 bases from V and 0 bases from J, with 7 bases in between. CDR3 nucleotides: TGCGCCAGCAGCCAAAAGGGGATGAACACTGAAGCTTTCTTT. Its protein product is CASSQKGMNTEAFF.

The rearrangement uses TRBV25-1 and TRBJ2-3; possibly TRBD1 or TRBD2 for D (6 bases each). Germline values: CDR1 MGHDK, CDR2 SYGVNS. The CDR3 loop spans 16 amino acids. The ends were cut back, 1 base at V and 2 bases at J, with 13 bases in the middle. The CDR3 is CASSEFEGGNTDTQYF. Written as DNA, the CDR3 is TGTGCCAGCAGTGAATTTGAGGGGGGAAACACAGATACGCAGTATTTT.

The table lists this clonotype with many counts. CDR3 DNA: TGTGCCAGCAGTTATGGGCTAGCGGGTAGGGAGCAGTTCTTC. Protein sequence: CASSYGLAGREQFF. The chain uses TRBV6-2 or TRBV6-3 and TRBJ2-1; TRBD2 aligns across 8 bases. Germline V lookup: CDR1 MNHEY, CDR2 SVGEGT. V shed 3 bases and J 10 bases; nucleotides not matched to a gene: 8. CDR3 length: 14 amino acids.

This clonotype was recorded many times. V and J are TRBV7-2 and TRBJ1-5, with D hard to call. The V gene lost 4 bases and the J gene lost 5 bases, with 18 bases spanning the gap. The CDR3 spans 16 residues. The germline V gene has CDR1 SGHTA and CDR2 FQGNSA. The CDR3 DNA follows: TGTGCCAGCAGCTCAGACCCACCCTCATCATATCAGCCCCAGCATTTT. Translation: CASSSDPPSSYQPQHF.

This clonotype has just a few counts. The rearrangement joins TRBV12-3 or TRBV12-4 to TRBJ1-4; D gene uncertain. This CDR3 has 13 amino acids. Trimming shortened V by 5 bases and J by 8 bases, and 12 bases separated the two germline ends. The CDR3 protein is CASSPNRREKLFF. DNA of the CDR3: TGTGCCAGCAGTCCAAACCGCCGGGAAAAACTGTTTTTT.